Listed here is a single TCR beta chain. The data belong to a study of blood T cell repertoires in COVID-19. In the study overall: There were acute and convalescent COVID-19 samples, and they came from the United States, Italy and Spain. PBMCs, B-cell-depleted T cells, or T cells provided the cDNA or gDNA that made up the material.

The CDR3 loop spans 13 amino acids. Germline-derived CDR1 and CDR2 are KGHSH and LQKENI. Trimming pared 3 bases from V and 4 bases from J, leaving 9 bases between. Per the authors' pipeline: By means of reference gene primer amplification, nucleated cell counts were estimated. Sequencing used immunoSEQ multiplex PCR; TCRdb keeps in-frame clones, though not all of them. The DNA gave D and trimming, while V, J and clone size come from that table. In the table there are over 150,000 clones, about three quarters of which are singletons. The V call is TRBV18, the J call TRBJ1-1, with D possibly matching TRBD1 (5 bases). The source material was peripheral blood. This receptor was obtained from a man at least 80 years old with acute or convalescent COVID-19. In DNA, the CDR3 is TGTGCCAGCTCACCGCTTGGGGCCACTGAAGCTTTCTTT. Amino acids: CASSPLGATEAFF. The entire variable domain, with the rest obtained from reference TRBV18 and TRBJ1-1, is as follows: NAGVMQNPRHLVRRRGQEARLRCSPMKGHSHVYWYRQLPEEGLKFMVYLQKENIIDESGMPKERFSAEFPKEGPSILRIQQVVRGDSAAYFCASSPLGATEAFFGQGTRLTVV.